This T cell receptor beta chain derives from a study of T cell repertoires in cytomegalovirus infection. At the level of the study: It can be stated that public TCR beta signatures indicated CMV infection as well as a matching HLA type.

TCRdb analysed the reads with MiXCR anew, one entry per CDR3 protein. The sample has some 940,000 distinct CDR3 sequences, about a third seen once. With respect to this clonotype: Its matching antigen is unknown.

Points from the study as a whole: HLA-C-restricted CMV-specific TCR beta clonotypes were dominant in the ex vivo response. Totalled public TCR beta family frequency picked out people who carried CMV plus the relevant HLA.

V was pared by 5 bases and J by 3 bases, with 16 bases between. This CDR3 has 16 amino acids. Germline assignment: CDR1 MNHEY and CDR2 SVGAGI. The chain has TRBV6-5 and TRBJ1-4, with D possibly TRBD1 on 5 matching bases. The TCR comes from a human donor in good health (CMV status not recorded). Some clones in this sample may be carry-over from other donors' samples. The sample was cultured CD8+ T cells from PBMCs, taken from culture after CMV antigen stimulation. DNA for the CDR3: TGTGCCAGCAGTCTCTCCCTCGGGGCAGCTAATGAAAAACTGTTTTTT. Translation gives CASSLSLGAANEKLFF.